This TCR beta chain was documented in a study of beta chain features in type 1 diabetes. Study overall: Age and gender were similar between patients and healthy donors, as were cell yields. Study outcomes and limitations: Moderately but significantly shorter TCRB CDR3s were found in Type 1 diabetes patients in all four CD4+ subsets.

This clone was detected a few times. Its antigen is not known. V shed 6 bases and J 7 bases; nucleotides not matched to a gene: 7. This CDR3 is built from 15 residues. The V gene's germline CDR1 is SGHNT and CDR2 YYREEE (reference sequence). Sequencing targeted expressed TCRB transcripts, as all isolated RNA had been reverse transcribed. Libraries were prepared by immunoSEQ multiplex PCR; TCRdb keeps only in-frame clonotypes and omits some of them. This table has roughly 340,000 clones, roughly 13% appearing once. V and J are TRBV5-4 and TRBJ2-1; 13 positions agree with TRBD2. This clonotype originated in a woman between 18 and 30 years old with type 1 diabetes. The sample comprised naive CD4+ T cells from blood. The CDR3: CASIAPGLAGNEQFF. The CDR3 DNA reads TGTGCCAGCATCGCCCCGGGACTAGCGGGGAATGAGCAGTTCTTC.